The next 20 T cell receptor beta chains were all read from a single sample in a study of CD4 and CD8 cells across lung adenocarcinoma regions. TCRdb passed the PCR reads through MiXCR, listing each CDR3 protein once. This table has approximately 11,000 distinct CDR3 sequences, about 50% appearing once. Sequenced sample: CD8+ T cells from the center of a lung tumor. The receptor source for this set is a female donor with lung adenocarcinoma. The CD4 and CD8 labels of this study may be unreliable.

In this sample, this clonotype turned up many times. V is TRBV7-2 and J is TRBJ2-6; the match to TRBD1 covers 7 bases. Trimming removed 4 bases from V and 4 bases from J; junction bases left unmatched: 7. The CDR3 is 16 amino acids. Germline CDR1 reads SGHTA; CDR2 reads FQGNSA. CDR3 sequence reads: CASSSRGGWGANVLTF. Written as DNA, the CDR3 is TGTGCCAGCAGCTCGAGAGGGGGCTGGGGGGCCAACGTCCTGACTTTC.

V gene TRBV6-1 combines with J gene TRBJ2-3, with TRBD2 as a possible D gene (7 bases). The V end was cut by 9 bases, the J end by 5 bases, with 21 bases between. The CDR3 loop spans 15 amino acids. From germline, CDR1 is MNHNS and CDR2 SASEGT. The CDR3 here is CARGPSGGGQDTQYF. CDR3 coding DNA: TGTGCCAGGGGTCCGAGCGGCGGGGGCCAAGATACGCAGTATTTT.

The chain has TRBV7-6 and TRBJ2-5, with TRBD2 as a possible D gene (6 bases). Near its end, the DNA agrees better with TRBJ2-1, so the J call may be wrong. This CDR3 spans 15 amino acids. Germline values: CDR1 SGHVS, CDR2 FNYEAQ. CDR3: CASSLASGGIGEQFF. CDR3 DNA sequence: TGTGCCAGCAGCTTAGCGTCGGGCGGGATAGGTGAGCAGTTCTTC.

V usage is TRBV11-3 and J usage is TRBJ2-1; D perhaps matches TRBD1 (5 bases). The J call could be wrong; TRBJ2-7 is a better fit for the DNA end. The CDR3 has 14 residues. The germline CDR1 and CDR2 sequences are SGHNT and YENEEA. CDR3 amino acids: CASRRTGNSYEQYF. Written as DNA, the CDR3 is TGTGCCAGCCGAAGAACAGGAAATTCCTACGAGCAGTACTTC.

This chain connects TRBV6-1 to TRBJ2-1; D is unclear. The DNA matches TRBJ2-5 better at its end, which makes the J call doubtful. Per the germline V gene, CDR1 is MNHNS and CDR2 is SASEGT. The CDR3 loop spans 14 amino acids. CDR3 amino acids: CASRILRSQETQYF. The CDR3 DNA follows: TGTGCCAGCAGAATACTTAGGAGCCAAGAGACCCAGTACTTC.

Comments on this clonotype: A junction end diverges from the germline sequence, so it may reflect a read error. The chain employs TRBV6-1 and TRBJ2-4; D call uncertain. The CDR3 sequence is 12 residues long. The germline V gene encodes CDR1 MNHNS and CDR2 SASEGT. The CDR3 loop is CASSESVGSRFF. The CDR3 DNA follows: TGTGCCAGCAGTGAAAGTGTAGGGTCGCGATTCTTC.

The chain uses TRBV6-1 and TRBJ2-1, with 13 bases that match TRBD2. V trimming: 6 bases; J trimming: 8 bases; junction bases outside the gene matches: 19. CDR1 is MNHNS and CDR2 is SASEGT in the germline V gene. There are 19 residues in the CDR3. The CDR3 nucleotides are TGTGCCAGCAGGCCGAGCGGACTAGCGGGAGTCCTTTCTAGGGATGAGCAGTTCTTC. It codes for CASRPSGLAGVLSRDEQFF.

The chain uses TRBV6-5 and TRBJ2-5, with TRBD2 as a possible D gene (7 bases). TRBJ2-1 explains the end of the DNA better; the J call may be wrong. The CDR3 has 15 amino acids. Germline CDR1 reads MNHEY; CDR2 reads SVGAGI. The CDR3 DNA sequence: TGTGCCAGCAGTTATGGGGGGGCAGGGGCAGGTGAGCAGTTCTTC. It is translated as CASSYGGAGAGEQFF.

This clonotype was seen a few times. Here the CDR3 reads CASSYYQTSTDTQYF. The DNA of the CDR3 is TGTGCCAGCAGTTATTACCAGACTAGCACAGATACGCAGTATTTT. The rearrangement joins TRBV6-5 to TRBJ2-3; no reliable D call. The CDR3 contains 15 residues. CDR1 MNHEY and CDR2 SVGAGI come from the germline V gene. The germline V and J ends were trimmed by 3 bases and 0 bases, with 10 bases remaining between them.

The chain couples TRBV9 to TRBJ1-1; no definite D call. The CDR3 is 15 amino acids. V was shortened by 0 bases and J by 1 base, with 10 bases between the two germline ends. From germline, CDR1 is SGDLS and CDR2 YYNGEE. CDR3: CASSVGTLGNTEAFF. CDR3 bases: TGTGCCAGCAGCGTAGGGACCCTCGGGAACACTGAAGCTTTCTTT.

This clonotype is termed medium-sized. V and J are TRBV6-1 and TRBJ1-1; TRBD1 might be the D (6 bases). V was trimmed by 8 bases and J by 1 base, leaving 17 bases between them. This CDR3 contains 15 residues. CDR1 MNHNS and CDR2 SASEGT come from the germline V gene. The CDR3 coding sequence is TGTGCCAGCTCTCTGCTCCAGGGGTCGAACACTGAAGCTTTCTTT. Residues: CASSLLQGSNTEAFF.

The CDR3 protein is CARGYRSGAKEIQYF. The CDR3 DNA follows: TGTGCCAGGGGGTACCGGAGCGGTGCCAAAGAGATCCAGTACTTC. V is TRBV6-1 and J is TRBJ2-4; D may be TRBD2 (5 bases). With 9 bases removed from V and 13 bases from J, the gap between germline ends came to 28 bases. The CDR3 length is 15 residues. Germline assignment: CDR1 MNHNS and CDR2 SASEGT.

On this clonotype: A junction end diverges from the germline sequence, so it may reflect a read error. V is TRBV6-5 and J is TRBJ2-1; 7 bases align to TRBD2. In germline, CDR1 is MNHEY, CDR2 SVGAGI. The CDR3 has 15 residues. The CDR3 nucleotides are TGTGCCAGCAGATTCTCCGGGGCTAGCGGAAATGCGCAGTTCTTC. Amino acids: CASRFSGASGNAQFF.

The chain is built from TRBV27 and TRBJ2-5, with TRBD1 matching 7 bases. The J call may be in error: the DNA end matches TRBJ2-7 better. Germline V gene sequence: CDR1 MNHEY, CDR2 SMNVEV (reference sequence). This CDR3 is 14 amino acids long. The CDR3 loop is CASSQTGNLYEQYF. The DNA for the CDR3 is TGTGCCAGCAGCCAGACAGGGAATCTCTACGAGCAGTACTTC.

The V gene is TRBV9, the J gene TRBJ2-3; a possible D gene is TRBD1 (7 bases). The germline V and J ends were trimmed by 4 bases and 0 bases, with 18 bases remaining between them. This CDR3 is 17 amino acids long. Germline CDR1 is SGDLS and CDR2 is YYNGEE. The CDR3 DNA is TGTGCCAGCAGCAAACGTCCCAGGGGGACTAGCACAGATACGCAGTATTTT. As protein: CASSKRPRGTSTDTQYF.

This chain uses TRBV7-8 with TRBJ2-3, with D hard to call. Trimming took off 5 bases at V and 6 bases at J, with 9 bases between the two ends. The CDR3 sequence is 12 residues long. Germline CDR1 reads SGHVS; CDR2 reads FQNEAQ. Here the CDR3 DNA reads TGTGCCAGCAGCCCCGACAAGGATACGCAGTATTTT. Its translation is CASSPDKDTQYF.

The CDR3 is CASSAVLPGPQEGFQYF. CDR3 in DNA: TGTGCCAGCAGTGCGGTGCTGCCGGGGCCACAAGAAGGGTTTCAGTACTTC. The rearrangement uses TRBV6-1 and TRBJ2-4, with D perhaps being TRBD1 or TRBD2 (5 bases each). Per the germline V gene, CDR1 is MNHNS and CDR2 is SASEGT. The CDR3 length is 17 residues. Trimming shortened V by 4 bases and J by 11 bases, and 27 bases separated the two germline ends.

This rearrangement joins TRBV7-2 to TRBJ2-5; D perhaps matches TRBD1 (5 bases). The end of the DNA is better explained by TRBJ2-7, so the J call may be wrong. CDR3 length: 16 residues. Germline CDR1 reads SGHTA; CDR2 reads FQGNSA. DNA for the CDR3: TGTGCCAGCAGCCGAGAGGCCACCAGGGTCTCCTACGAGCAGTACTTC. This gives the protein CASSREATRVSYEQYF.

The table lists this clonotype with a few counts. This chain's CDR3 is CASRASPGLAPDTQYF. The CDR3 DNA sequence: TGTGCCAGCAGAGCCTCTCCGGGACTAGCACCAGATACGCAGTATTTT. The chain uses TRBV6-1 and TRBJ2-3; 9 bases are shared with TRBD2. The CDR3 totals 16 residues. Trimming at V came to 6 bases and at J to 4 bases, leaving 11 bases not matched to a gene. Germline V CDR1 and CDR2: MNHNS, SASEGT.

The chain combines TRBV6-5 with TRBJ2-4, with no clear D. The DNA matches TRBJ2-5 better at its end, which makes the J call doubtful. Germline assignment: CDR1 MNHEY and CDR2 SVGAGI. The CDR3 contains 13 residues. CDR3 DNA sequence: TGTGCCAGCAGTTACTCGGTGGTGGAGACCCAGTACTTC. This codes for CASSYSVVETQYF.